This T cell receptor beta chain was sequenced for a study of monozygotic twins with inflammatory bowel disease. General observations from the study: Patients received differing immunosuppressive treatments, which may have added variability to their repertoires. Among T cells, the various subtypes were not distinguishable. Findings did not support one strong IBD-associated signal or clonotype.

Remarks on this clonotype: Its antigen is still unknown.

For each CDR3 protein, TCRdb gives one entry from its re-call of the 5' RACE reads, without DNA. This table holds around 400,000 distinct CDR3 sequences. The receptor was derived from a human donor with ulcerative colitis or Crohn's disease, or a healthy co-twin of an affected twin (not recorded which). The sequenced material came from blood.

CDR3 sequence: CASSEDRERDTQYF. The chain is built from TRBV2 and TRBJ2-3. The V gene's germline CDR1 is SNHLY and CDR2 FYNNEI. This CDR3 has 14 amino acids.